The TCR beta chain described here comes from a study of cytomegalovirus exposure and HLA in healthy donors. The PCR was carried out with 60 Vbeta primers and 13 Jbeta primers. Profiled with immunoSEQ multiplex PCR; TCRdb holds only in-frame clones, not every one. The sample holds fewer than 180,000 clones; more than 75% are singletons and the top ten take roughly 3.4%. CDR3 length: 15 residues. From germline, CDR1 is SGHAT and CDR2 FQNNGV. V trimming: 5 bases; J trimming: 0 bases; junction bases outside the gene matches: 5. This clonotype was obtained from a human donor in good health. Sequencing was performed on PBMCs. The genes are TRBV11-2 and TRBJ2-7, with 9 bases identical to TRBD2. CDR3 loop: CASSPLAGSSYEQYF. As DNA, the CDR3 is TGTGCCAGCAGCCCTCTAGCGGGGAGCTCCTACGAGCAGTACTTC.